The rows below give T cell receptor beta chains drawn from one sample of a study of circulating and synovial CD4+ cells in juvenile arthritis. TCRdb keeps only in-frame clones here, not all; method: immunoSEQ multiplex PCR. The data hold 35,000 or so clones, with 90% to 95% observed a single time. The sample was CD4+ T cells from blood. The receptors originated from a human donor with juvenile idiopathic arthritis. Each CDR3 is given with its conserved first and last residue. Fields, in order: V gene, D gene, J gene, clone size, CDR3 protein, CDR3 DNA. A D gene is named only where the DNA matches it firmly. Some rows have no size entry. The others give once, few or many, or a class for an expanded clone.

TRBV11-2	TRBD2	TRBJ2-3	.	CASRLAGLDTQYF	TGTGCCAGCAGACTAGCGGGGTTAGATACGCAGTATTTT
TRBV18	.	TRBJ1-5	.	CASSQEDQPQHF	TGTGCCAGCTCACAAGAGGATCAGCCCCAGCATTTT
TRBV7-2	.	TRBJ2-5	.	CASSSGGAPQETQYF	TGTGCCAGCAGCTCTGGGGGGGCGCCCCAAGAGACCCAGTACTTC
TRBV14	.	TRBJ2-2	.	CASSLRRGWGTGELFF	TGTGCCAGCAGCCTGCGTAGGGGATGGGGCACCGGGGAGCTGTTTTTT
TRBV28	.	TRBJ1-5	once	CASSWASQPQHF	TGTGCCAGCAGTTGGGCTTCTCAGCCCCAGCATTTT
TRBV30	TRBD1	TRBJ1-2	.	CAWRIQGLLYGYTF	TGTGCCTGGCGTATACAGGGGCTCCTCTATGGCTACACCTTC
TRBV18	.	TRBJ2-4	.	CASSPQGKIQYF	TGTGCCAGCTCACCGCAGGGGAAGATTCAGTACTTC
TRBV19	.	TRBJ2-5	.	CASSIVPGTSPKETQYF	TGTGCCAGTAGTATAGTACCAGGGACTTCGCCCAAAGAGACCCAGTACTTC
TRBV19	.	TRBJ1-5	.	CASTVTGNNQPQHF	TGTGCCAGTACCGTAACAGGGAACAATCAGCCCCAGCATTTT
TRBV2	.	TRBJ1-6	.	CASSAGGSYNSPLHF	TGTGCCAGCAGTGCGGGGGGCTCCTATAATTCACCCCTCCACTTT
TRBV30	.	TRBJ1-5	.	CAWSPGGNQPQHF	TGTGCCTGGAGCCCGGGGGGCAATCAGCCCCAGCATTTT
TRBV28	.	TRBJ2-3	.	CASSVRTVGADTQYF	TGTGCCAGCAGTGTAAGGACTGTTGGCGCAGATACGCAGTATTTT
TRBV30	TRBD1	TRBJ1-5	.	CAWTPGGHQPQHF	TGTGCCTGGACCCCAGGGGGCCATCAGCCCCAGCATTTT
TRBV18	TRBD1	TRBJ2-1	.	CASIRDRSSYNEQFF	TGTGCCAGCATACGGGACAGGAGCTCCTACAATGAGCAGTTCTTC
TRBV28	TRBD1	TRBJ1-2	.	CASRTTGKSDGYTF	TGTGCCAGCAGAACGACAGGGAAATCTGACGGCTACACCTTC
TRBV9	TRBD2	TRBJ2-5	once	CASSLGAAGGQETQYF	TGTGCCAGCAGCCTTGGAGCAGCGGGGGGGCAAGAGACCCAGTACTTC
TRBV28	.	TRBJ1-2	.	CASSSGVVGGYTF	TGTGCCAGCAGTTCCGGAGTTGTCGGGGGCTACACCTTC
TRBV7-2	TRBD1	TRBJ2-1	once	CASSSGQGAINEQFF	TGTGCCAGCAGCTCCGGACAGGGGGCCATCAATGAGCAGTTCTTC
TRBV15	TRBD2	TRBJ2-2	.	CATSRGGGDTGELFF	TGTGCCACCAGCAGAGGTGGGGGGGACACCGGGGAGCTGTTTTTT
TRBV28	.	TRBJ1-5	.	CASSLGWTANQPQHF	TGTGCCAGCAGTTTAGGGTGGACAGCCAATCAGCCCCAGCATTTT
TRBV5-4	TRBD2	TRBJ2-5	.	CASSTGTSGGGGETQYF	TGTGCCAGCAGCACCGGGACTAGCGGGGGAGGCGGGGAGACCCAGTACTTC
TRBV23-1	TRBD1	TRBJ2-7	.	CASSWDRILSYEQYF	TGCGCCAGCAGTTGGGACAGGATTCTATCCTACGAGCAGTACTTC
TRBV9	TRBD1	TRBJ1-3	.	CASSGQGAAGNTIYF	TGTGCCAGCAGCGGTCAGGGGGCGGCGGGAAACACCATATATTTT
TRBV9	TRBD2	TRBJ2-1	.	CASSVGPAGGNEQFF	TGTGCCAGCAGCGTAGGCCCAGCGGGGGGAAATGAGCAGTTCTTC
TRBV27	TRBD2	TRBJ2-7	.	CASSLRLAGSIYEQYF	TGTGCCAGCAGTCTCAGACTAGCGGGCTCCATATACGAGCAGTACTTC
TRBV4-2	TRBD2	TRBJ2-5	.	CASSREREGRETQYF	TGTGCCAGCAGCCGGGAGCGGGAGGGTCGTGAGACCCAGTACTTC
TRBV5-6	.	TRBJ1-4	.	CASRFFNEKLFF	TGTGCCAGCAGGTTCTTTAATGAAAAACTGTTTTTT
TRBV19	.	TRBJ2-1	.	CASRLVASGNEQFF	TGTGCCAGTAGACTAGTTGCCTCCGGCAATGAGCAGTTCTTC
TRBV6-1	TRBD2	TRBJ2-7	.	CASSEYRGGRDEQYF	TGTGCCAGCAGTGAATATCGGGGCGGGAGGGACGAGCAGTACTTC
TRBV28	.	TRBJ2-3	once	CASSLGGRTDTQYF	TGTGCCAGCAGTCTCGGCGGTCGCACAGATACGCAGTATTTT
TRBV7-6	TRBD2	TRBJ2-5	.	CASSSWTSGLGQETQYF	TGTGCCAGCAGCTCATGGACTAGCGGGTTGGGACAAGAGACCCAGTACTTC
TRBV25-1	.	TRBJ1-5	.	CASSGSKNQPQHF	TGTGCCAGCAGTGGGAGCAAAAATCAGCCCCAGCATTTT
TRBV28	.	TRBJ2-7	.	CASSLSFVEGQYSYEQYF	TGTGCCAGCAGTTTAAGTTTCGTCGAGGGCCAGTACTCCTACGAGCAGTACTTC
TRBV19	.	TRBJ1-5	.	CASIDDSYSNQPQHF	TGTGCCAGTATCGATGATAGTTATAGCAATCAGCCCCAGCATTTT
TRBV12-5	TRBD2	TRBJ2-3	.	CASGSLAGEGGDTQYF	TGTGCTAGTGGTTCGCTAGCGGGAGAAGGAGGAGATACGCAGTATTTT
TRBV19	.	TRBJ1-1	few	CASSQQVNTEAFF	TGTGCCAGTAGCCAACAAGTTAACACTGAAGCTTTCTTT
TRBV4-1	.	TRBJ1-2	.	CASSQEMGHGYTF	TGCGCCAGCAGCCAGGAAATGGGGCATGGCTACACCTTC
TRBV7-9	.	TRBJ2-2	.	CASSLDSPTNTGELFF	TGTGCCAGCAGCTTAGACAGCCCCACAAACACCGGGGAGCTGTTTTTT
TRBV19	.	TRBJ1-5	.	CASSIPRGIGDYSNQPQHF	TGTGCCAGTAGTATCCCACGGGGGATAGGGGACTATAGCAATCAGCCCCAGCATTTT
TRBV4-3	.	TRBJ1-5	.	CASSQEAGNQPQHF	TGCGCCAGCAGCCAAGAGGCAGGAAATCAGCCCCAGCATTTT
TRBV2	.	TRBJ1-5	.	CASDRRRDNQPQHF	TGTGCCAGTGACAGAAGGCGGGACAATCAGCCCCAGCATTTT
TRBV7-2	.	TRBJ1-1	.	CASSFAGTEAFF	TGTGCCAGCAGCTTCGCAGGGACTGAAGCTTTCTTT
TRBV5-1	TRBD2	TRBJ2-7	.	CASSPGTSGDEQYF	TGCGCCAGCAGCCCGGGGACTAGCGGGGACGAGCAGTACTTC
TRBV19	.	TRBJ1-2	few	CASSNGGHLYGYTF	TGTGCCAGTAGTAATGGGGGACACCTCTATGGCTACACCTTC
TRBV6-5	.	TRBJ1-4	.	CASSYGPGGEKLFF	TGTGCCAGCAGTTACGGACCGGGGGGTGAAAAACTGTTTTTT
TRBV7-2	.	TRBJ1-2	.	CASSFQGGGYTF	TGTGCCAGCAGCTTCCAGGGTGGCGGCTACACCTTC
TRBV5-1	.	TRBJ2-2	.	CASSLDGGGGELFF	TGCGCCAGCAGCTTGGATGGGGGAGGCGGGGAGCTGTTTTTT
TRBV10-3	TRBD1	TRBJ1-2	.	CAIYPGQGRVGYGYTF	TGTGCCATCTATCCGGGACAGGGGAGAGTGGGCTATGGCTACACCTTC
TRBV5-4	TRBD2	TRBJ2-1	few	CASSVGTSGYNEQFF	TGTGCCAGCAGCGTCGGGACTAGCGGTTACAATGAGCAGTTCTTC
TRBV28	.	TRBJ1-3	.	CASSRLRGSGNTIYF	TGTGCCAGCAGCCGCCTCAGGGGTTCTGGAAACACCATATATTTT
TRBV10-3	TRBD2	TRBJ2-7	.	CAVLAGNSYEQYF	TGTGCCGTCCTAGCGGGGAACTCCTACGAGCAGTACTTC
TRBV4-1	TRBD2	TRBJ2-5	.	CASSQGTTSGSSGETQYF	TGCGCCAGCAGCCAAGGAACAACTAGCGGAAGCTCAGGGGAGACCCAGTACTTC
TRBV9	TRBD2	TRBJ2-7	.	CASSGTSGGYEQYF	TGTGCCAGCAGCGGGACTAGCGGGGGATACGAGCAGTACTTC
TRBV10-3	.	TRBJ1-1	.	CAISQNREAFF	TGTGCCATCAGTCAAAACAGGGAAGCTTTCTTT
TRBV2	TRBD2	TRBJ2-5	.	CASSGLALQETQYF	TGTGCCAGCAGCGGACTAGCGTTGCAGGAGACCCAGTACTTC
TRBV25-1	.	TRBJ2-7	once	CASSKRLSPYEQYF	TGTGCCAGCAGTAAGAGGCTTTCTCCCTACGAGCAATACTTC
TRBV28	.	TRBJ2-7	.	CATQGETDPYEQYF	TGTGCCACCCAGGGTGAGACAGATCCCTACGAGCAGTACTTC